This is a list of T cell receptor beta chains from one sample in a study of T cells after yellow fever vaccination. A single record per CDR3 protein comes from TCRdb applying MiXCR to the 5' RACE reads. In the table there are about 340,000 distinct CDR3 sequences, more than 8.5% of which are singletons. This sample comprised PBMCs, obtained on the day of the first yellow fever vaccination. These receptor sequences come from a man aged 18 to 29 who received the YFV17D yellow fever vaccine. The CDR3 runs from the conserved cysteine through the conserved F or W. A D gene is named only where the DNA matches it firmly. Size values are once, few and many counts, or a class for expanded clones, and some rows have none.

V gene	D gene	clone size	J gene	CDR3 DNA	CDR3 protein
TRBV18	TRBD1	few	TRBJ1-3	TGTGCCAGCTCACCACTCTGGGGACAGGCTAATTTCTCTGGAAACACCATATATTTT	CASSPLWGQANFSGNTIYF
TRBV12-3/TRBV12-4	NA	few	TRBJ1-1	TGTGCCAGCAGCCACCGACAGGTTCTCGCTGAAGCTTTCTTT	CASSHRQVLAEAFF
TRBV6-5	NA	many	TRBJ2-1	TGTGCCAGCAGTTACTACAGGGCAGGGGAAGGAAATGAGCAGTTCTTC	CASSYYRAGEGNEQFF
TRBV24-1	NA	NA	TRBJ2-1	TGTGCCACCAGTGATTCAGGGATCGATGAGCAGTTCTTC	CATSDSGIDEQFF
TRBV6-5	NA	few	TRBJ2-5	TGTGCCAGCATGAGTCCCGGGGAGACCCAGTACTTC	CASMSPGETQYF
TRBV4-1	NA	few	TRBJ1-5	TGCGCCAGCAGCCAAACCCCCGGAAGCAATCAGCCCCAGCATTTT	CASSQTPGSNQPQHF
TRBV12-3/TRBV12-4	NA	few	TRBJ1-5	TGTGCCAGCAGTCTCAGGGGCAGGCTCGGTCAGCCCCAGCATTTT	CASSLRGRLGQPQHF
TRBV9	NA	few	TRBJ1-2	TGTGCCAGCAGCGTAGACGAGAACTATGGCTACACCTTC	CASSVDENYGYTF
TRBV7-6	NA	NA	TRBJ2-5	TGTGCCAGCAGCAGCGGACCGGTTCCAGAGACCCAGTACTTC	CASSSGPVPETQYF
TRBV10-3	TRBD1	many	TRBJ2-5	TGTGCCATCAGCTCGACAGGGGCGGCGGAGACCCAGTACTTC	CAISSTGAAETQYF
TRBV10-2	NA	many	TRBJ2-2	TGCGCCACCTCTTCGGGGGCCGGGGAGCTGTTTTTT	CATSSGAGELFF
TRBV6-5	NA	NA	TRBJ2-7	TGTGCCAGCAGTTTGGGTAGAATGGACAACCCGAACTCCTACGAGCAGTACTTC	CASSLGRMDNPNSYEQYF
TRBV4-2	TRBD1	few	TRBJ2-7	TGTGCCAGCAGCCTAAACAGGGGTAAGGTCGGCGAGCAGTACTTC	CASSLNRGKVGEQYF
TRBV10-3	NA	few	TRBJ1-3	TGTGCCATCAGTGACCGACAGGTCCACCACTCTGGAAACACCATATATTTT	CAISDRQVHHSGNTIYF
TRBV5-6	NA	NA	TRBJ1-5	TGTGCCAGCAGGCGGAGCGGGAAATTAGTGCAGCCCCAGCATTTT	CASRRSGKLVQPQHF
TRBV5-1	NA	many	TRBJ1-2	TGTGCCAGCAGCTTAGATCGTGGTGGCTACACCTTC	CASSLDRGGYTF
TRBV5-1	TRBD1	few	TRBJ1-5	TGCGCCAGCAGCTTGGATGGACAGGGGGCTCAGCCCCAGCATTTT	CASSLDGQGAQPQHF
TRBV11-2	TRBD1	NA	TRBJ2-4	TGTGCCAGCAGCGGGGACAGGGAGGGCATTCAGTACTTC	CASSGDREGIQYF